This entry features one T cell receptor beta chain sequence. Its matching antigen is unknown. This specimen belongs to a study of vaccination and CD4 T cells after COVID-19. Study summary: Median draw time for post-COVID samples was under 120 days post-diagnosis (range 35 to 161). Cells received overlapping spike peptides from SARS-CoV-2, HCoV-NL63, HCoV-OC43 and HCoV-229E as stimulation. A CEFX pool, an HIV-1 Nef pool, or else no peptide went into the control cultures.

V trimming: 5 bases; J trimming: 16 bases; junction bases outside the gene matches: 9. CDR3 length: 13 residues. Germline CDR1 reads MNHNS; CDR2 reads SASEGT. Sample treatment: approximately nine-day PBMC culture with coronavirus spike peptide pools or control peptides (ViraFEST assay). Cultures used two million PBMCs per well, approximately 9.2 IU/ml IL-2 and 8 to 10 ug/ml peptides. Cultured CD4+ T-cell DNA underwent Oncomine TCR Beta short-read sequencing. TCRdb used MiXCR to reprocess the PCR reads, holding one entry per CDR3 protein. Here the sample spans about 16,000 distinct CDR3 sequences, roughly 56% being singletons.

The rearrangement uses TRBV6-1 and TRBJ2-1; 12 nucleotides agree with TRBD2. The receptor's source is a human donor who had recovered from COVID-19. Sequenced sample: CD4+ T cells from blood, cultured in vitro. CDR3 in DNA: TGTGCCAGCAGTCCTACGACTAGCGGGAGCAAATTCTTC. Its protein is CASSPTTSGSKFF.